The 25 T cell receptor beta chains given below trace back to one sample, sequenced in a study of regulatory T cells in long-lasting Graves disease. As for time point: persistent/refractory GD, antithyroid drugs over 5 years with positive TRAb. Making the TCR library involved RNA that had been extracted from PBMCs. Combining iRepertoire HTBI primers with Arm-PCR of CDR3 regions, the authors built TCR beta libraries. TCRdb re-called the multiplex PCR reads through MiXCR, storing one row per CDR3 protein. The table lists 400,000 to 600,000 distinct CDR3 sequences, 20% to 25% of them singletons. The sequencing used peripheral blood mononuclear cells (PBMCs), collected when the disease was refractory, from a patient treated with antithyroid drugs. These TCRs come from a female donor with Graves disease.

The sample holds a few counts of this clonotype. The V call is TRBV28, the J call TRBJ2-7; the D is unclear. The V end was cut by 4 bases, the J end by 2 bases, with 6 bases between. The CDR3 has 12 residues. The germline V gene has CDR1 MDHEN and CDR2 SYDVKM. The CDR3 spells CASSYNTYEQYF. For the CDR3, the DNA is TGTGCCAGCAGTTATAACACCTACGAGCAGTACTTC.

In its sample, this clonotype was seen many times. The chain uses TRBV29-1 and TRBJ1-2; TRBD1 is a possible D gene (5 bases). V lost 6 bases, J lost 1 base, and 12 bases lay in between. CDR1 is SQVTM and CDR2 is ANQGSEA in the germline V gene. The CDR3 is made up of 13 amino acids. In nucleotides, the CDR3 is TGCAGCGTCGGCCCCAGGGATAACTATGGCTACACCTTC. Translating gives CSVGPRDNYGYTF.

The chain recombines TRBV25-1 with TRBJ1-3; 10 bases map to TRBD1. This CDR3 is built from 13 residues. Germline-derived CDR1 and CDR2 are MGHDK and SYGVNS. The ends lost 6 bases at V and 11 bases at J; junction bases unmatched: 7. The CDR3 is CASRGTGDHAIYF. The DNA of the CDR3 is TGTGCCAGCAGAGGGACAGGGGATCACGCCATATATTTT. The full variable domain, its missing parts supplied by reference TRBV25-1 and TRBJ1-3, is EADIYQTPRYLVIGTGKKITLECSQTMGHDKMYWYQQDPGMELHLIHYSYGVNSTEKGDLSSESTVSRIRTEHFPLTLESARPSHTSQYLCASRGTGDHAIYFGEGSWLTVV.

In the case of this clonotype: This is likely a read error, given that the CDR3 carries no conserved phenylalanine or tryptophan at its end. This rearrangement joins TRBV7-2 to TRBJ1-6; tentatively, D is TRBD1 (5 bases). This CDR3 contains 15 residues. Trimming took 3 bases from V and 8 from J, leaving 14 bases between them. Germline V lookup: CDR1 SGHTA, CDR2 FQGNSA. CDR3 sequence reads: CASSLDKQGDSPLHL. The CDR3 nucleotides are TGTGCCAGCAGCTTGGACAAACAAGGGGATTCACCCCTCCACCTT.

The chain recombines TRBV6-2 or TRBV6-3 with TRBJ2-3; D is ambiguous. Trimming took off 5 bases at V and 0 bases at J, with 12 bases between the two ends. CDR3 size: 15 residues. CDR1 is MNHEY, CDR2 SVGEGT, per germline. CDR3 nucleotides: TGTGCCAGCAGTCCCCTAGGAACGAGCACAGATACGCAGTATTTT. Its translation: CASSPLGTSTDTQYF.

The table lists this clonotype with many counts. This chain links TRBV3-1 with TRBJ1-6; D uncertain. Trimming removed 3 bases at V and 9 bases at J, with 6 bases between. Looked up from germline, CDR1 is LGHDT and CDR2 is YNNKEL (reference sequence). CDR3 length: 12 residues. The CDR3 is CASSHVSSPLHF. The CDR3 nucleotides read TGTGCCAGCAGCCATGTATCTTCACCCCTCCACTTT.

This clonotype showed up many times. The chain has TRBV29-1 and TRBJ2-5, with unresolved D. There are 15 residues in the CDR3. V lost 0 bases and J lost 5, with 16 bases in between. Germline values: CDR1 SQVTM, CDR2 ANQGSEA. The CDR3 sequence: CSVEDQSGVPETQYF. The CDR3 DNA follows: TGCAGCGTTGAAGATCAGTCAGGCGTCCCCGAGACCCAGTACTTC.

This clonotype was counted ten times or more. The chain uses TRBV28 and TRBJ2-2; D is ambiguous. The V gene lost 5 bases and the J gene lost 2 bases, with 6 bases spanning the gap. Germline V CDR1 and CDR2: MDHEN, SYDVKM. This CDR3 is 13 amino acids long. The CDR3 DNA is TGTGCCAGCAGTCGCCTTAACACCGGGGAGCTGTTTTTT. This codes for CASSRLNTGELFF. The full variable domain, its missing parts supplied by reference TRBV28 and TRBJ2-2, is DVKVTQSSRYLVKRTGEKVFLECVQDMDHENMFWYRQDPGLGLRLIYFSYDVKMKEKGDIPEGYSVSREKKERFSLILESASTNQTSMYLCASSRLNTGELFFGEGSRLTVL.

This clonotype occurred many times. CDR3 sequence reads: CASIGVHTPYNYGYTF. The CDR3 DNA follows: TGTGCCAGCATCGGAGTACATACCCCTTATAACTATGGCTACACCTTC. V usage is TRBV28 and J usage is TRBJ1-2; D gene unclear. V lost 7 bases and J lost 1, with 19 bases in between. The CDR3 totals 16 residues. CDR1 and CDR2 from the germline V gene are MDHEN and SYDVKM.

This clonotype was detected only a few times. The rearrangement uses TRBV5-1 and TRBJ2-7, with 8 bases matching TRBD2. Trimming cost V 4 bases and J 3 bases; bases outside gene matches: 12. The CDR3 contains 16 residues. Germline assignment: CDR1 SGHRS and CDR2 YFSETQ. The CDR3 coding sequence is TGCGCCAGCAGCCCCGAGCCGGGAGGGCAGTTCTACGAGCAGTACTTC. It codes for CASSPEPGGQFYEQYF. Looking up the rest from reference TRBV5-1 and TRBJ2-7 gives the full variable domain: KAGVTQTPRYLIKTRGQQVTLSCSPISGHRSVSWYQQTPGQGLQFLFEYFSETQRNKGNFPGRFSGRQFSNSRSEMNVSTLELGDSALYLCASSPEPGGQFYEQYFGPGTRLTVT.

This clonotype was counted only a few times. The chain links TRBV30 to TRBJ2-4; the D is unclear. The V and J ends lost 3 bases and 0 bases respectively, with 9 bases between them. This CDR3 contains 14 residues. Germline CDR1 and CDR2: GTSNPN and SVGIG (reference sequence). DNA of the CDR3: TGTGCCTGGAGCATACCGGTAGCCAAAAACATTCAGTACTTC. This sequence encodes CAWSIPVAKNIQYF.

This clonotype has a count of ten or more. J is TRBJ1-4 and V is TRBV28; D unclear. The germline V gene encodes CDR1 MDHEN and CDR2 SYDVKM. Trimming removed 5 bases at V and 7 bases at J, with 11 bases between. This CDR3 region has 13 residues. The CDR3 sequence is CASSRHLSEKLFF. CDR3 coding DNA: TGTGCCAGCAGTAGACACCTGAGTGAAAAACTGTTTTTT.

In its sample, this clonotype was seen many times. CDR3 region: CASKEQGTYNSPLHF. The DNA of the CDR3 is TGTGCCAGCAAAGAACAGGGGACCTATAATTCACCCCTCCACTTT. The rearrangement uses TRBV2 and TRBJ1-6, with 7 bases fitting TRBD1. Germline trimming cut 7 bases from V and 2 bases from J; bases unmatched to any gene: 5. Germline V gene lookup returns CDR1 SNHLY and CDR2 FYNNEI. This CDR3 region has 15 residues. Full variable domain (outside the CDR3, taken from reference TRBV2 and TRBJ1-6): EPEVTQTPSHQVTQMGQEVILRCVPISNHLYFYWYRQILGQKVEFLVSFYNNEISEKSEIFDDQFSVERPDGSNFTLKIRSTKLEDSAMYFCASKEQGTYNSPLHFGNGTRLTVT.

This chain joins TRBV6-5 and TRBJ2-1; 11 nucleotides agree with TRBD2. The CDR3 loop spans 15 amino acids. V lost 0 bases, J lost 8 bases, and 3 bases stayed unmatched. Germline assignment: CDR1 MNHEY and CDR2 SVGAGI. CDR3 nucleotide sequence: TGTGCCAGCAGTTACTCACTAGCGGGGGCGTATGAGCAGTTCTTC. Amino acids: CASSYSLAGAYEQFF.

The genes are TRBV30 and TRBJ1-2, with 7 bases lining up with TRBD1. J lost 7 bases, V lost 7 bases, and 12 bases had no gene match. Germline lookup yields CDR1 GTSNPN and CDR2 SVGIG (reference sequence). The CDR3 consists of 13 residues. The CDR3 bases are TGTGCCTCACGAAGGGACAGCTCAAGTGGCTACACCTTC. This sequence encodes CASRRDSSSGYTF.

This clonotype was seen at least ten times. The gene calls are TRBV12-3 or TRBV12-4 and TRBJ2-5; D possibly corresponds to TRBD2 (5 bases). The CDR3 covers 14 residues. V gave up 6 bases and J gave up 2 bases, with 13 bases separating them. CDR3 loop: CASRGAARQETQYF. Here the CDR3 DNA reads TGTGCCAGCAGGGGAGCGGCCCGGCAAGAGACCCAGTACTTC.

There are a few counts of this clonotype. The chain employs TRBV29-1 and TRBJ2-7; TRBD2 agrees at 9 bases. Germline V gives CDR1 SQVTM, CDR2 ANQGSEA. The CDR3 sequence is 15 residues long. The ends lost 5 bases at V and 2 bases at J; junction bases unmatched: 10. The CDR3 DNA is TGCAGCGTTAAGAACCGACTAGCGGATACCTACGAGCAGTACTTC. Protein product: CSVKNRLADTYEQYF.

The chain combines TRBV12-3 or TRBV12-4 with TRBJ1-5; D perhaps matches TRBD1 (5 bases). CDR3 length: 14 amino acids. Trimming took off 3 bases at V and 6 bases at J, with 12 bases between the two ends. CDR3 nucleotides: TGTGCCAGCAGTTTGGCCAGGGACGGTCAGCCCCAGCATTTT. Protein sequence: CASSLARDGQPQHF.

Only a few counts were recorded for this clonotype. The rearrangement uses TRBV10-3 and TRBJ2-7, with 7 positions matching TRBD2. This CDR3 spans 14 amino acids. The V gene's germline CDR1 is ENHRY and CDR2 SYGVKD. The trim removed 5 bases at V and 0 bases at J, leaving 4 bases unmatched. CDR3 sequence: CAISPAGSSYEQYF. The CDR3 region has the DNA TGTGCCATCAGTCCAGCGGGGAGCTCCTACGAGCAGTACTTC.

This clonotype has a handful of counts. J is TRBJ1-1 and V is TRBV9, with 10 bases identical to TRBD1. The CDR3 spans 16 residues. The V gene end was trimmed by 2 bases and the J gene end by 1 base; junction bases not matched to a gene: 5. Germline V gene data show CDR1 as SGDLS and CDR2 as YYNGEE. DNA of the CDR3: TGTGCCAGCAGCGTCGGGACAGGGGTTGGGAACACTGAAGCTTTCTTT. As protein: CASSVGTGVGNTEAFF.

This clonotype appeared a few times. The chain links TRBV6-2 or TRBV6-3 to TRBJ2-4; D is unclear. V gave up 2 bases and J gave up 6 bases, with 11 bases separating them. This CDR3 is built from 14 residues. The germline V gene encodes CDR1 MNHEY and CDR2 SVGEGT. DNA for the CDR3: TGTGCCAGCAGTTACGCCAGTAAGGGAAACATTCAGTACTTC. It specifies CASSYASKGNIQYF.

This clonotype has at least ten counts. This chain uses TRBV12-3 or TRBV12-4 with TRBJ2-7; maybe TRBD1 (6 bases). The CDR3 covers 16 residues. With 6 bases removed from V and 1 base from J, the gap between germline ends came to 19 bases. In DNA form, the CDR3 reads TGTGCCAGCAGGTCGCTGGGCACAGGGAGATCCTACGAGCAGTACTTC. It specifies CASRSLGTGRSYEQYF.

This clonotype was recorded a few times. This sequence joins TRBV4-1 and TRBJ2-7; no reliable D call. The CDR3 has 15 residues. Looked up from germline, CDR1 is MGHRA and CDR2 is YSYEKL. The V end lost 1 base, the J end lost 2 bases, and 12 bases lay between the germline ends. The CDR3 DNA is TGCGCCAGCAGCCAAGGATTGGCACTTACCTACGAGCAGTACTTC. Translating gives CASSQGLALTYEQYF.

This sequence joins TRBV4-2 and TRBJ2-5, with TRBD2 as a possible D gene (7 bases). Trimming left V 4 bases short and J 4 bases short, with 22 bases between. Germline V gives CDR1 LGHNA, CDR2 YNFKEQ. The CDR3 loop spans 17 amino acids. CDR3: CASSPYSGGRGGETQYF. CDR3 coding DNA: TGTGCCAGCAGCCCTTATAGTGGCGGGAGAGGGGGAGAGACCCAGTACTTC.

This clonotype was detected a few times. At one end the junction does not follow the germline gene, possibly because of a read error. J is TRBJ2-2 and V is TRBV19; 8 bases map to TRBD1. This CDR3 has 12 residues. The germline V gene encodes CDR1 LNHDA and CDR2 SQIVND (reference sequence). DNA for the CDR3: TGTGCCAGTATATCCCCGGACAGGGCCCTGATTTTT. Translated: CASISPDRALIF.